This T cell receptor (beta chain) is from a study of PD-1 blockade in classical Hodgkin lymphoma. This clone was picked up one time. What it binds is not known. CDR1 and CDR2 (germline): MNHEY, SMNVEV (reference sequence). V shed 8 bases and J shed 8 bases, with 19 bases lying between them. This CDR3 is built from 14 residues. Produced via immunoSEQ multiplex PCR; TCRdb's table is partial and in-frame only. The table shows tens of thousands of clones, with approximately 91% occurring only once. As for time point: newly diagnosed, previously untreated cHL patient sample. Study-level points and caveats: Relapsed/refractory patients reportedly had the lowest baseline TCR diversity, below newly diagnosed patients, who were below healthy donors.

The TCR comes from a human donor with classical Hodgkin lymphoma. Sequencing used peripheral blood mononuclear cells (PBMCs). The J gene is TRBJ2-1, the V gene TRBV27, with D perhaps TRBD2 (5 bases). In nucleotides, the CDR3 is TGTGCCAGCCACGACTCACTAGTCGGATATGAGCAGTTCTTC. Encoded protein: CASHDSLVGYEQFF.